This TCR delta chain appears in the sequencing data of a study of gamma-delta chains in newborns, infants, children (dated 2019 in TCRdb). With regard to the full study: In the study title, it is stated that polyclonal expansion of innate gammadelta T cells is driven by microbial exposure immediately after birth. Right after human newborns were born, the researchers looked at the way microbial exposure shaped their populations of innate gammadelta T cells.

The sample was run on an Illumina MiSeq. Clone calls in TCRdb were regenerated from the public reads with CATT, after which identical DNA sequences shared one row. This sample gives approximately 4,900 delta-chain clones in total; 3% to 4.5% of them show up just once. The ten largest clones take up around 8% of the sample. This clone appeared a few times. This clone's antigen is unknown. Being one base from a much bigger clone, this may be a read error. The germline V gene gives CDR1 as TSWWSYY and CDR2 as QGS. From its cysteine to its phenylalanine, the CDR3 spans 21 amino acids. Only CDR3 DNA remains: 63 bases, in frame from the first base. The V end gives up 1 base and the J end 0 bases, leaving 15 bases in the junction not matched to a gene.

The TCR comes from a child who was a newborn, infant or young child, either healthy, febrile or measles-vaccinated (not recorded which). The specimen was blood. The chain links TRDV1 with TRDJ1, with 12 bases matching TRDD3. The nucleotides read TGTGCTCTTGGGGAACGGTTCCTACTGGGGGATACTCTACTCTACACCGATAAACTCATCTTT. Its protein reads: CALGERFLLGDTLLYTDKLIF.